These T cell receptor beta chains were read from a single sample in a study of Graves' ophthalmopathy and Graves' hyperthyroidism. TCRdb re-called the multiplex PCR reads through MiXCR, storing one row per CDR3 protein. The sample yields some 170,000 distinct CDR3 sequences, around 39% seen once. The sequenced sample consisted of peripheral blood. The receptors originated from a man under 40 with Graves' ophthalmopathy. Each CDR3 is given with its conserved first and last residue. The order of the fields is D gene, clone size, J gene, V gene, CDR3 DNA, CDR3 protein. The D gene is left open where the match is weak. The size of a clone is reported for some rows only, either as once, few or many, or as a class for expanded clones.

D: -; size: many; J: TRBJ1-2; V: TRBV6-2/TRBV6-3; DNA: TGTGCCAGCAGTTACTCTGAGGGATTCGATGGCTACACCTTC; CDR3: CASSYSEGFDGYTF
D: -; size: many; J: TRBJ1-1; V: TRBV24-1; DNA: TGTGCCACCAGTGGGGACTCTCCTGAAGCTTTCTTT; CDR3: CATSGDSPEAFF
D: TRBD1; size: many; J: TRBJ2-7; V: TRBV20-1; DNA: TGCAGTGCTAGATCCCGACAGGGGAGCTCCTACGAGCAGTACTTC; CDR3: CSARSRQGSSYEQYF
D: -; size: many; J: TRBJ2-7; V: TRBV12-3/TRBV12-4; DNA: TGTGCCAGCAGAGGGACTCTCTACGAGCAGTACTTC; CDR3: CASRGTLYEQYF
D: -; size: -; J: TRBJ1-1; V: TRBV12-3/TRBV12-4; DNA: TGTGCCAGCAGTTCCGCCTCCCCAGCTTTCTTT; CDR3: CASSSASPAFF
D: TRBD1; size: -; J: TRBJ2-7; V: TRBV11-1; DNA: TGTGCCAGCAGCTTATCGACAGGGGGTTCCTACGAGCAGTACTTC; CDR3: CASSLSTGGSYEQYF
D: TRBD1; size: -; J: TRBJ1-1; V: TRBV12-3/TRBV12-4; DNA: TGTGCCAGCAGTCCCCACAGGGGTGGGAGGGCTTTCTTT; CDR3: CASSPHRGGRAFF
D: -; size: many; J: TRBJ2-7; V: TRBV28; DNA: TGTGCCAGCAGTTTGCGGGTGAACTACGAGCAGTACTTC; CDR3: CASSLRVNYEQYF
D: -; size: many; J: TRBJ1-1; V: TRBV7-8; DNA: TGTGCCAGCAGCTTATATGGGATGAACACTGAAGCTTTCTTT; CDR3: CASSLYGMNTEAFF
D: -; size: -; J: TRBJ1-5; V: TRBV6-1; DNA: TGTGCCAGCAAAGGGACAAGCAATCAGCCCCAGCATTTT; CDR3: CASKGTSNQPQHF
D: TRBD2; size: -; J: TRBJ2-7; V: TRBV7-2; DNA: TGTGCCAGCAGCTTGAGGCTAGCGGGACTTCCGGAGCAGTACTTC; CDR3: CASSLRLAGLPEQYF
D: -; size: many; J: TRBJ2-5; V: TRBV7-3; DNA: TGTGCCAGCAGCAGAAGTCCGGAAGAGACCCAGTACTTC; CDR3: CASSRSPEETQYF
D: TRBD1; size: -; J: TRBJ1-2; V: TRBV28; DNA: TGTGCCAGCAGTATACAGGGGCGCGGCTACACCTTC; CDR3: CASSIQGRGYTF
D: -; size: few; J: TRBJ1-3; V: TRBV6-2/TRBV6-3; DNA: TGTGCCAGCAGTTACCGTTCCGGCTCTGGAAACACCATATATTTT; CDR3: CASSYRSGSGNTIYF
D: TRBD2; size: -; J: TRBJ2-2; V: TRBV6-1; DNA: TGTGCCAGCAGCCGCGGACTAGCGGGAGGTAGTACCGGGGAGCTGTTTTTT; CDR3: CASSRGLAGGSTGELFF
D: -; size: -; J: TRBJ1-1; V: TRBV20-1; DNA: TGCAGTGCTAGAGATAGGGGGGTTCGTGGTACTGAAGCTTTCTTT; CDR3: CSARDRGVRGTEAFF
D: TRBD2; size: many; J: TRBJ2-5; V: TRBV6-2/TRBV6-3; DNA: TGTGCCAGCAGTCCCGGGGGAGCGGGAGCGATGCAAGAGACCCAGTACTTC; CDR3: CASSPGGAGAMQETQYF
D: -; size: -; J: TRBJ2-5; V: TRBV5-5; DNA: TGTGCCAGCACCGACTCGGGGGAGACCCAGTACTTC; CDR3: CASTDSGETQYF
D: TRBD2; size: few; J: TRBJ2-5; V: TRBV12-3/TRBV12-4; DNA: TGTGCCAGCAGTTTAGAGAGCGGGAGGACCGGGGCCCAGTACTTC; CDR3: CASSLESGRTGAQYF
D: TRBD1; size: many; J: TRBJ2-7; V: TRBV11-3; DNA: TGTGCCAGCAGCTTACGTCAGTCAGGACAGGGATTGAACGAGCAGTACTTC; CDR3: CASSLRQSGQGLNEQYF
D: -; size: -; J: TRBJ1-5; V: TRBV6-2/TRBV6-3; DNA: TGTGCCAGCAGGCCCCCGGGACCACATCAGCCCCAGCATTTT; CDR3: CASRPPGPHQPQHF
D: TRBD1; size: -; J: TRBJ2-5; V: TRBV30; DNA: TGTGCCTGGAGGTCACAGGGGGCAGTGGAGACCCAGTACTTC; CDR3: CAWRSQGAVETQYF
D: -; size: few; J: TRBJ1-1; V: TRBV12-3/TRBV12-4; DNA: TGTGCCAGCACCCACTCCCCCGGGGCCATGAACACTGAAGCTTTCTTT; CDR3: CASTHSPGAMNTEAFF
D: TRBD2; size: -; J: TRBJ2-7; V: TRBV6-2/TRBV6-3; DNA: TGTGCCAGCACTCAGCAGCGGGAGTATTACGAGCAGTACTTC; CDR3: CASTQQREYYEQYF
D: TRBD1; size: -; J: TRBJ2-5; V: TRBV5-1; DNA: TGCGCCAGCAGCTTGGCTCGGACAGGAGGCGAGACCCAGTACTTC; CDR3: CASSLARTGGETQYF
D: TRBD2; size: few; J: TRBJ2-7; V: TRBV19; DNA: TGTGCCAGTAGTATTCGGCCTAGCGGACCCTACGAGCAGTACTTC; CDR3: CASSIRPSGPYEQYF
D: -; size: -; J: TRBJ1-2; V: TRBV28; DNA: TGTGCCAGCGGGGGAATCGGCCCTGGCTACACCTTC; CDR3: CASGGIGPGYTF
D: TRBD1; size: many; J: TRBJ2-7; V: TRBV30; DNA: TGTGCCTGGAGACAGGGGGCCTCCTACGAGCAGTACTTC; CDR3: CAWRQGASYEQYF
D: -; size: many; J: TRBJ2-7; V: TRBV19; DNA: TGTGCCAGTAGTAGTGGCAGGGGACCATACGAGCAGTACTTC; CDR3: CASSSGRGPYEQYF
D: -; size: few; J: TRBJ1-1; V: TRBV12-3/TRBV12-4; DNA: TGTGCCAGCATTGCTCGCGGACTGAACACTGAAGCTTTCTTT; CDR3: CASIARGLNTEAFF
D: -; size: many; J: TRBJ2-7; V: TRBV24-1; DNA: TGTGCCACCAGTGAGGACGGTCACTCCTACGAGCAGTACTTC; CDR3: CATSEDGHSYEQYF
D: -; size: many; J: TRBJ1-1; V: TRBV30; DNA: TGTGCCTGGAGTGGCGGAACCTACATGAACACTGAAGCTTTCTTT; CDR3: CAWSGGTYMNTEAFF
D: -; size: many; J: TRBJ1-2; V: TRBV18; DNA: TGTGCCAGCTCACCAGAGGAAAACTATGGCTACACCTTC; CDR3: CASSPEENYGYTF
D: TRBD1; size: -; J: TRBJ2-2; V: TRBV19; DNA: TGTGCCAGTAACCCGGACAGGGGGCTCACCGGGGAGCTGTTTTTT; CDR3: CASNPDRGLTGELFF
D: -; size: many; J: TRBJ2-4; V: TRBV28; DNA: TGTGCCAGCAGCCTCGACAGACCTTTAGCCAAAAACATTCAGTACTTC; CDR3: CASSLDRPLAKNIQYF
D: TRBD1; size: -; J: TRBJ2-7; V: TRBV19; DNA: TGTGCCAGTAGTATCGGACAGGGGGAATTCTCCTACGAGCAGTACTTC; CDR3: CASSIGQGEFSYEQYF
D: TRBD1; size: many; J: TRBJ1-5; V: TRBV24-1; DNA: TGTGCCACCAGCGATGGGACAGGAGACAATCAGCCCCAGCATTTT; CDR3: CATSDGTGDNQPQHF
D: TRBD2; size: -; J: TRBJ2-5; V: TRBV6-2/TRBV6-3; DNA: TGTGCCAGCAACCTTCGAGCGGGGGGGCCGGAGACCCAGTACTTC; CDR3: CASNLRAGGPETQYF